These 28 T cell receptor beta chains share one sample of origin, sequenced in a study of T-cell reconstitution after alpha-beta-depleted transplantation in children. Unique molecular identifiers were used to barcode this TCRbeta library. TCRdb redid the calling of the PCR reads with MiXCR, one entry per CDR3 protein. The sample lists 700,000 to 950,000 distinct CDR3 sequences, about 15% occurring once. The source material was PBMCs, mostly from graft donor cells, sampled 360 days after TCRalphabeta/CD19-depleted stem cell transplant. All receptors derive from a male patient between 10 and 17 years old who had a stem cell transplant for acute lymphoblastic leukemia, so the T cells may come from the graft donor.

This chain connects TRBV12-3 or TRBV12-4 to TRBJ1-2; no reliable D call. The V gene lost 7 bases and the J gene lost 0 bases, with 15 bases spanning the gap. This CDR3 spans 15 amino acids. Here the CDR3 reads CASTPGGVPNYGYTF. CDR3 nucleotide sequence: TGTGCCAGCACCCCGGGCGGAGTTCCTAACTATGGCTACACCTTC.

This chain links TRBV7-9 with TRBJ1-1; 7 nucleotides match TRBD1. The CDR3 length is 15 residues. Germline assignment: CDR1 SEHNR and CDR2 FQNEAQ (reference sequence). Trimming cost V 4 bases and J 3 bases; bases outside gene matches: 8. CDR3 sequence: CASSSPIQGHTEAFF. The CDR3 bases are TGTGCCAGCAGCTCCCCCATACAGGGGCACACTGAAGCTTTCTTT.

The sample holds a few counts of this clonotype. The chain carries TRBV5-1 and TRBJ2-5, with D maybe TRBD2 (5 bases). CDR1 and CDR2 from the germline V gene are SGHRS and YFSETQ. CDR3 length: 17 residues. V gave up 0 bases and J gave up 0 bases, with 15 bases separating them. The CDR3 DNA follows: TGCGCCAGCAGCTTGGCACATACGGGAATGTACCAAGAGACCCAGTACTTC. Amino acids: CASSLAHTGMYQETQYF.

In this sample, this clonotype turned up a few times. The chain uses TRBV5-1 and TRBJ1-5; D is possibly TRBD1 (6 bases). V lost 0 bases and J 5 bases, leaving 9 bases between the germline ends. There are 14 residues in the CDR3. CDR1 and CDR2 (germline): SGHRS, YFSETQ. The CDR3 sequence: CASSLAPGDQPQHF. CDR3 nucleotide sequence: TGCGCCAGCAGCTTGGCGCCAGGGGATCAGCCCCAGCATTTT. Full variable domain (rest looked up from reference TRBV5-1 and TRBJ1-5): KAGVTQTPRYLIKTRGQQVTLSCSPISGHRSVSWYQQTPGQGLQFLFEYFSETQRNKGNFPGRFSGRQFSNSRSEMNVSTLELGDSALYLCASSLAPGDQPQHFGDGTRLSIL.

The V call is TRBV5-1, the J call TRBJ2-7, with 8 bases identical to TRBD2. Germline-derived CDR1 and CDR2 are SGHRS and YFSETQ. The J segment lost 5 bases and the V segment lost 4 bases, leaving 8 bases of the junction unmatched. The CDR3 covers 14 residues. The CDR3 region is CASSRSGGRDEQYF. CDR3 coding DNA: TGCGCCAGCAGCAGGTCGGGAGGGAGGGACGAGCAGTACTTC.

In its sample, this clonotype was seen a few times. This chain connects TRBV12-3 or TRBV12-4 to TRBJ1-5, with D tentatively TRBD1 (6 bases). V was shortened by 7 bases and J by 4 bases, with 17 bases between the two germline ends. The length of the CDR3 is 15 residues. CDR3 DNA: TGTGCCAGCAAGAAACAGGGTACCTTTAATCAGCCCCAGCATTTT. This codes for CASKKQGTFNQPQHF.

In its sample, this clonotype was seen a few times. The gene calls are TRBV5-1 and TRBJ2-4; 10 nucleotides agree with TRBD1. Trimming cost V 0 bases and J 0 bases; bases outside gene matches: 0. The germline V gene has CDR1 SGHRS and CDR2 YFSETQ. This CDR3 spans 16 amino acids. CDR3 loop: CASSLGDRGAKNIQYF. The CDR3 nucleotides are TGCGCCAGCAGCTTGGGGGACAGGGGAGCCAAAAACATTCAGTACTTC.

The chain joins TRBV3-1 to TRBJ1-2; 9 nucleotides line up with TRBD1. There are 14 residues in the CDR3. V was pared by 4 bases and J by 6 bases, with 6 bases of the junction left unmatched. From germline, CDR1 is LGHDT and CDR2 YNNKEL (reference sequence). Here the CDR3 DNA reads TGTGCCAGCAGCCCCGGGACAGGGATTAATGGCTACACCTTC. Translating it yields CASSPGTGINGYTF.

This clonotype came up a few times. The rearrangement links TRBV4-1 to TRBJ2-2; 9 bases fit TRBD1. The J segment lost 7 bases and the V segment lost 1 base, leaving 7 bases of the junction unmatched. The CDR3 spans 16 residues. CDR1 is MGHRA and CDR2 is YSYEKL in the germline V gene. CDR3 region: CASSQAPGQGDGELFF. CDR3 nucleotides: TGCGCCAGCAGCCAAGCCCCGGGACAGGGAGACGGGGAGCTGTTTTTT.

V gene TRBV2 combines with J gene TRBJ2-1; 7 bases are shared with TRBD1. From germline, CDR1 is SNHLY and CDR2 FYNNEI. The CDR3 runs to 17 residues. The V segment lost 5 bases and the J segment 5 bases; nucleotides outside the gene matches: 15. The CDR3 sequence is CASSPQTGRSINNEQFF. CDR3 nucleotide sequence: TGTGCCAGCAGTCCCCAGACAGGGCGTAGTATCAACAATGAGCAGTTCTTC.

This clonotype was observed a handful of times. The CDR3: CASSLEGVTGYEQYF. DNA of the CDR3: TGCGCCAGCAGCTTGGAAGGGGTGACGGGTTACGAGCAGTACTTC. V is TRBV5-1 and J is TRBJ2-7; tentative D call: TRBD1 (5 bases). Between the trimmed V and J ends, which lost 0 bases and 4 bases, there was a span of 14 bases. Germline CDR1 and CDR2: SGHRS and YFSETQ. The CDR3 is 15 amino acids.

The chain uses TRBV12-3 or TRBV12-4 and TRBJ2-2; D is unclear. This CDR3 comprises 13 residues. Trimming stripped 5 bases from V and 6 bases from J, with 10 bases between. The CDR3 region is CASSPLLPGELFF. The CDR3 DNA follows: TGTGCCAGCAGTCCTTTATTACCCGGGGAGCTGTTTTTT.

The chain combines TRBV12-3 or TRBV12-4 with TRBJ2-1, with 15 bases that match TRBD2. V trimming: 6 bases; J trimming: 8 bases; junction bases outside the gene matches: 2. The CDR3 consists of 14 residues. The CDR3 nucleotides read TGTGCCAGCAGGGGACTAGCGGGAGGCGATGAGCAGTTCTTC. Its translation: CASRGLAGGDEQFF.

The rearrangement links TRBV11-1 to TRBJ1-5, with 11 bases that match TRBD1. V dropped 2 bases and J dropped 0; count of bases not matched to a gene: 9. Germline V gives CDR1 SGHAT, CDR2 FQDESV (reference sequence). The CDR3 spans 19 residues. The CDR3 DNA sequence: TGTGCCAGCAGCTTACGCCGGGACAGGGGGGATTATAGCAATCAGCCCCAGCATTTT. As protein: CASSLRRDRGDYSNQPQHF.

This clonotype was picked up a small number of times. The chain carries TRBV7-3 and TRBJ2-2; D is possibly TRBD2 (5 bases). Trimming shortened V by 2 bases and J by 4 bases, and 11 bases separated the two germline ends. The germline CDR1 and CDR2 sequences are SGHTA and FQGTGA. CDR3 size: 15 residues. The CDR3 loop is CASSLEGTRTGELFF. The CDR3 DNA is TGTGCCAGCAGCTTAGAGGGAACTCGCACCGGGGAGCTGTTTTTT. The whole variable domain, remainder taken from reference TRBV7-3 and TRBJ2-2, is GAGVSQTPSNKVTEKGKYVELRCDPISGHTALYWYRQSLGQGPEFLIYFQGTGAADDSGLPNDRFFAVRPEGSVSTLKIQRTERGDSAVYLCASSLEGTRTGELFFGEGSRLTVL.

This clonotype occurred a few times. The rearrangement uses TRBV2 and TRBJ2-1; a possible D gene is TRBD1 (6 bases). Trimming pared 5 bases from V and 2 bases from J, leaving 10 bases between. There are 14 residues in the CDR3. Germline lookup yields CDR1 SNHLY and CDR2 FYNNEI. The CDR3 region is CASSWTEPYNEQFF. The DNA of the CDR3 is TGTGCCAGCAGTTGGACAGAACCCTACAATGAGCAGTTCTTC.

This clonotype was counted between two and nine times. CDR3 DNA sequence: TGCGCCAGCAGCCAAGTAGCGGGAGGGCTCCACGAGCAGTACTTC. Translation gives CASSQVAGGLHEQYF. The J gene is TRBJ2-7, the V gene TRBV4-1; TRBD2 matches 11 bases. The V and J ends lost 1 base and 5 bases, in that order; junction bases with no gene match: 4. This CDR3 spans 15 amino acids. Per the germline V gene, CDR1 is MGHRA and CDR2 is YSYEKL.

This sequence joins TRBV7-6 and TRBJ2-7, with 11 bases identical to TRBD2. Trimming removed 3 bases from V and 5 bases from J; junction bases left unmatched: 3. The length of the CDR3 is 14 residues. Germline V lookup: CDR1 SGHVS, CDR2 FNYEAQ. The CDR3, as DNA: TGTGCCAGCAGCTTCGAGACTAGCGGGAACGAGCAGTACTTC. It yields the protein CASSFETSGNEQYF.

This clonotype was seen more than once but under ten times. CDR3 sequence reads: CASSQTSLASGANVLTF. The CDR3, as DNA: TGCGCCAGCAGCCAAACGAGTCTCGCCTCTGGGGCCAACGTCCTGACTTTC. V gene TRBV5-1 combines with J gene TRBJ2-6; D is unresolved. The germline CDR1 and CDR2 sequences are SGHRS and YFSETQ. Between the trimmed V and J ends, which lost 4 bases and 0 bases, there was a span of 14 bases. CDR3 length: 17 amino acids.

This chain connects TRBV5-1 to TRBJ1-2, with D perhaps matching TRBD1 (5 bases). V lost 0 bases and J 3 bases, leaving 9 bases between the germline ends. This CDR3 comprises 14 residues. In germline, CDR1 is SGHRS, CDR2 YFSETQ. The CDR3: CASSLERGHYGYTF. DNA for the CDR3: TGCGCCAGCAGCTTGGAGCGGGGACACTATGGCTACACCTTC.

The CDR3 DNA reads TGTGCCACCAGCAGAGATCGGCTAGCGGGAGGGGTTCTGGAGACCCAGTACTTC. Protein product: CATSRDRLAGGVLETQYF. The rearrangement uses TRBV15 and TRBJ2-5; 12 positions match TRBD2. V trimming: 0 bases; J trimming: 5 bases; junction bases outside the gene matches: 10. Looked up from germline, CDR1 is LNHNV and CDR2 is YYDKDF (reference sequence). This CDR3 region has 18 residues.

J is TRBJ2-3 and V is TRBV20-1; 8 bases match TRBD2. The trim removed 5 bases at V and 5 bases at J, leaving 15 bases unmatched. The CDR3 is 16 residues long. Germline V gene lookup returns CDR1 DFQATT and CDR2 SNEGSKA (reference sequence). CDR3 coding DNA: TGCAGTGCTCCCCGGACTAGCCGACGCCCTGGAGATACGCAGTATTTT. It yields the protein CSAPRTSRRPGDTQYF.

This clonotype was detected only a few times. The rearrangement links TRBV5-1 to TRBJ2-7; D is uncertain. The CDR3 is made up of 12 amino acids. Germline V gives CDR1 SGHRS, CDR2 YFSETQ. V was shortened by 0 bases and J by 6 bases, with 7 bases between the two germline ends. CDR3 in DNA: TGCGCCAGCAGCTTGGAGGACCTCGAGCAGTACTTC. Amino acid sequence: CASSLEDLEQYF.

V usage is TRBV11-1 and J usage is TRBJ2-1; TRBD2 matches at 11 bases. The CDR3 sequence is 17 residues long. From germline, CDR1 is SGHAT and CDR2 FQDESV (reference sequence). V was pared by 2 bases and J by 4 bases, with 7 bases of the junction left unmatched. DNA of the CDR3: TGTGCCAGCAGCTTATTACTACTAGCGGGAGCATACAATGAGCAGTTCTTC. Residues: CASSLLLLAGAYNEQFF.

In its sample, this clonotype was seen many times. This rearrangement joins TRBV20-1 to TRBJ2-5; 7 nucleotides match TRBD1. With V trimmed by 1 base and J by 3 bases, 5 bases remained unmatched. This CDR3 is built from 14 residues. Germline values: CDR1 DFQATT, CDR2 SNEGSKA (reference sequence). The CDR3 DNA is TGCAGTGCTAGAGGGGGGACAGCCAAAGAGACCCAGTACTTC. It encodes CSARGGTAKETQYF.

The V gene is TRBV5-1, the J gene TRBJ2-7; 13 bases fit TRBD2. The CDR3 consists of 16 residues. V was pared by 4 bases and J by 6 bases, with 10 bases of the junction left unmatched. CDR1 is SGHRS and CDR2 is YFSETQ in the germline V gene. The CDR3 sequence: CASSLPRTSGSGEQYF. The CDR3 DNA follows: TGCGCCAGCAGCCTACCAAGGACTAGCGGGAGCGGCGAGCAGTACTTC.

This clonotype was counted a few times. The CDR3 DNA follows: TGTGCCAGCAGCTCAAAACAGGGGGCCTCCTACGAGCAGTACTTC. Its protein product is CASSSKQGASYEQYF. The J gene is TRBJ2-7, the V gene TRBV5-5; TRBD1 aligns across 9 bases. This CDR3 region has 15 residues. CDR1 and CDR2 (germline): SGHKS, YYEKEE (reference sequence). Germline trimming cut 3 bases from V and 0 bases from J; bases unmatched to any gene: 4. Full variable domain (rest looked up from reference TRBV5-5 and TRBJ2-7): DAGVTQSPTHLIKTRGQQVTLRCSPISGHKSVSWYQQVLGQGPQFIFQYYEKEERGRGNFPDRFSARQFPNYSSELNVNALLLGDSALYLCASSSKQGASYEQYFGPGTRLTVT.

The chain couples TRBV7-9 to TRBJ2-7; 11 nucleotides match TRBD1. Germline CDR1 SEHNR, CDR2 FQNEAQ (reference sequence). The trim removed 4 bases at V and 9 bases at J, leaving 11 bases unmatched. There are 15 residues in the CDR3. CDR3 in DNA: TGTGCCAGCAGCTCGGACAGGGGGCCGGTGGGGCGGCAGTACTTC. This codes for CASSSDRGPVGRQYF. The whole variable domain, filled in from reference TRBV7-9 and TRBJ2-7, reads DTGVSQNPRHKITKRGQNVTFRCDPISEHNRLYWYRQTLGQGPEFLTYFQNEAQLEKSRLLSDRFSAERPKGSFSTLEIQRTEQGDSAMYLCASSSDRGPVGRQYFGPGTRLTVT.